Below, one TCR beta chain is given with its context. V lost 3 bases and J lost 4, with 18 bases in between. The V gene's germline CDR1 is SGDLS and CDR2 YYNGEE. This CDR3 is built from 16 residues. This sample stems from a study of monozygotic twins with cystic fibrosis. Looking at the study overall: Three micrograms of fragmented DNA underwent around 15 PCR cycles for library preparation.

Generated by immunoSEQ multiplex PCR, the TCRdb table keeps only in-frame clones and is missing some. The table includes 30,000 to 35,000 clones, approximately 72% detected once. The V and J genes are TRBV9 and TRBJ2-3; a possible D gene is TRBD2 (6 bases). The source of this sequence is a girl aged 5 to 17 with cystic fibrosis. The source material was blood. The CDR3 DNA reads TGTGCCAGCAGCGCGGAGGGACGCCGGGGCTCAGATACGCAGTATTTT. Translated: CASSAEGRRGSDTQYF.